A single sample is the source of the 21 T cell receptor beta chains below, sequenced in a study of metastatic and nonmetastatic thyroid tumors. Among the patients, none had received any treatment before thyroid surgery. TCRdb re-called the PCR reads via MiXCR. The table includes fewer than 50,000 clones, roughly 15% detected once. The specimen was blood. All receptors come from a female donor with papillary thyroid cancer or a benign thyroid nodule (not recorded which). Some clones in this sample may be carry-over from other donors' samples.

This rearrangement joins TRBV28 to TRBJ2-7; TRBD2 is a possible D gene (5 bases). Germline V CDR1 and CDR2: MDHEN, SYDVKM. V was shortened by 5 bases and J by 1 base, with 15 bases between the two germline ends. This CDR3 has 15 residues. As DNA, the CDR3 is TGTGCCAGCAGTGGCCCGGGGTCGAATTCCTACGAGCAGTACTTC. As protein: CASSGPGSNSYEQYF.

This clone was detected many times. V is TRBV11-3 and J is TRBJ2-3; no clear D. Trimming cost V 3 bases and J 2 bases, with 12 bases left between them. This CDR3 region has 15 residues. The V gene's germline CDR1 is SGHNT and CDR2 YENEEA. The CDR3 coding sequence is TGTGCCAGCAGCTTTATCACGTCAACCACAGATACGCAGTATTTT. Its translation is CASSFITSTTDTQYF.

By its share, this clone is medium-sized. The chain recombines TRBV12-3 or TRBV12-4 with TRBJ1-2; 7 positions agree with TRBD1. The ends lost 6 bases at V and 8 bases at J; junction bases unmatched: 6. The CDR3 spans 12 residues. CDR3 sequence reads: CASRPQGLGYTF. In DNA form, the CDR3 reads TGTGCCAGCAGACCACAGGGGTTAGGCTACACCTTC.

V is TRBV5-1 and J is TRBJ2-5, with 8 bases aligning to TRBD2. CDR3 size: 17 residues. Trimming took 4 bases from V and 5 from J; bases not matched to a gene: 16. CDR1 is SGHRS, CDR2 YFSETQ, per germline. The chain's CDR3 is CASSPGTRGDPRETQYF. CDR3 nucleotide sequence: TGCGCCAGCAGCCCCGGGACTAGGGGGGATCCACGGGAGACCCAGTACTTC.

This clone has at least ten counts. The same CDR3 arises from other DNA sequences in this sample as well. The rearrangement uses TRBV20-1 and TRBJ2-5; 9 bases are shared with TRBD2. CDR1 DFQATT and CDR2 SNEGSKA come from the germline V gene (reference sequence). CDR3 length equals 13 residues. The CDR3 DNA reads TGCAGAGGGAGCGGGGGGAATCAAGAGACCCAGTACTTC. Translation gives CRGSGGNQETQYF.

This clone has at least ten counts. The J gene is TRBJ1-2, the V gene TRBV30; D is undetermined. This CDR3 is 13 amino acids long. V was pared by 2 bases and J by 7 bases, with 14 bases between. From germline, CDR1 is GTSNPN and CDR2 SVGIG (reference sequence). The CDR3 DNA reads TGTGCCTGGAGTTCCACTGAGGAGGGTGGCTACACCTTC. Translation gives CAWSSTEEGGYTF.

J is TRBJ1-1 and V is TRBV2; maybe TRBD1 (5 bases). This CDR3 is built from 13 residues. V was cut by 8 bases and J by 1 base, with 11 bases left in between. Per the germline V gene, CDR1 is SNHLY and CDR2 is FYNNEI. CDR3 residues: CASPRGGNTEAFF. CDR3 nucleotides: TGTGCCAGCCCTAGGGGAGGGAACACTGAAGCTTTCTTT.

As regards this clone: Possible read error: a much larger clone is one base away. The identical CDR3 is also encoded by other nucleotide sequences in the sample. This rearrangement joins TRBV2 to TRBJ2-1, with 7 bases identical to TRBD2. The CDR3 loop spans 13 amino acids. In germline, CDR1 is SNHLY, CDR2 FYNNEI. Trimming at V came to 6 bases and at J to 9 bases, leaving 8 bases not matched to a gene. Here the CDR3 reads CASRPGGGGEQFF. Written as DNA, the CDR3 is TGTGCCAGCAGACCGGGAGGAGGTGGTGAGCAGTTCTTC.

This clone appeared many times. The CDR3 nucleotides are TGCGCCAGCAGCTTGGTAGAGGGATCGTACGAGCAGTACTTC. Translating it yields CASSLVEGSYEQYF. The chain employs TRBV5-1 and TRBJ2-7, with D tentatively TRBD2 (5 bases). Per germline, CDR1 SGHRS and CDR2 YFSETQ. This CDR3 spans 14 amino acids. V lost 0 bases, J lost 4 bases, and 11 bases lay in between. Full variable domain (rest looked up from reference TRBV5-1 and TRBJ2-7): KAGVTQTPRYLIKTRGQQVTLSCSPISGHRSVSWYQQTPGQGLQFLFEYFSETQRNKGNFPGRFSGRQFSNSRSEMNVSTLELGDSALYLCASSLVEGSYEQYFGPGTRLTVT.

This clone was recorded many times. The chain links TRBV7-9 to TRBJ2-3; no firm D call. Germline-derived CDR1 and CDR2 are SEHNR and FQNEAQ (reference sequence). The CDR3 runs to 13 residues. V was cut by 5 bases and J by 8 bases, with 14 bases left in between. The CDR3 coding sequence is TGTGCCAGCAGCCCTCCAGTTCCGAGTACGCAGTATTTT. Its translation: CASSPPVPSTQYF.

As regards this clone: The sample holds other DNA sequences that translate to the same CDR3. The chain recombines TRBV9 with TRBJ1-1; D remains unclear. Germline loops: CDR1 SGDLS, CDR2 YYNGEE. V was cut by 2 bases and J by 8 bases, with 13 bases left in between. This CDR3 region has 13 residues. This CDR3 is CASSVSYKTEAFF. The CDR3 nucleotides read TGTGCCAGCAGCGTCTCTTATAAGACCGAAGCTTTCTTT.

The V call is TRBV4-1, the J call TRBJ1-5; 9 nucleotides agree with TRBD1. The V and J ends lost 0 bases and 7 bases, in that order; junction bases with no gene match: 7. From germline, CDR1 is MGHRA and CDR2 YSYEKL. CDR3 length: 16 amino acids. CDR3 nucleotide sequence: TGCGCCAGCAGCCAAGACTGGGGACAGGGACGGCAGCCCCAGCATTTT. It is translated as CASSQDWGQGRQPQHF.

This clone was counted ten times or more. The rearrangement links TRBV28 to TRBJ2-5; tentatively, D is TRBD1 or TRBD2 (5 bases each). Trimming took off 4 bases at V and 4 bases at J, with 16 bases between the two ends. Germline V lookup: CDR1 MDHEN, CDR2 SYDVKM. The CDR3 is 15 residues long. CDR3 residues: CASSSGTLTRETQYF. As DNA, the CDR3 is TGTGCCAGCAGTTCAGGGACCCTCACTCGAGAGACCCAGTACTTC.

This clone was observed at least ten times. The chain recombines TRBV2 with TRBJ2-5, with D unresolved. Germline assignment: CDR1 SNHLY and CDR2 FYNNEI. The V end was cut by 5 bases, the J end by 2 bases, with 3 bases between. CDR3 length: 11 amino acids. In nucleotides, the CDR3 is TGTGCCAGCAGTTTACAAGAGACCCAGTACTTC. It specifies CASSLQETQYF.

This clone has a count of ten or more. The V call is TRBV11-1, the J call TRBJ2-7, with TRBD1 matching over 8 bases. The CDR3 has 15 amino acids. V lost 4 bases and J lost 7; bases outside the gene matches: 12. Germline V CDR1 and CDR2: SGHAT, FQDESV (reference sequence). The CDR3 spells CASSSRGPGSGEQYF. CDR3 bases: TGTGCCAGCAGCTCCAGGGGGCCCGGCAGTGGGGAGCAGTACTTC.

The table lists this clone with many counts. The V and J genes are TRBV19 and TRBJ1-4, with TRBD1 identical over 7 bases. Germline loops: CDR1 LNHDA, CDR2 SQIVND (reference sequence). This CDR3 contains 15 residues. V was clipped by 4 bases and J by 7 bases; unmatched bases: 9. The CDR3 DNA follows: TGTGCCAGTAGTAATTCCGGGACAGTTACTGAAAAACTGTTTTTT. Protein product: CASSNSGTVTEKLFF.

Details on this clone: A much larger clone lies a single base off, so this may be a read error. Other DNA sequences within the sample encode an identical CDR3. The CDR3: CASLLAASTDTQYF. CDR3 nucleotide sequence: TGTGCCAGCCTATTGGCGGCTAGCACAGATACGCAGTATTTT. This chain connects TRBV7-9 to TRBJ2-3; D unresolved. CDR1 SEHNR and CDR2 FQNEAQ come from the germline V gene (reference sequence). The V end was cut by 8 bases, the J end by 0 bases, with 12 bases between. The CDR3 loop spans 14 amino acids.

This clone was seen many times. V usage is TRBV7-2 and J usage is TRBJ2-1, with no clear D. The germline gives CDR1 SGHTA, CDR2 FQGNSA. The V and J ends lost 2 bases and 2 bases respectively, with 4 bases between them. This CDR3 has 13 residues. CDR3 in DNA: TGTGCCAGCAGCTTAACTACCTACAATGAGCAGTTCTTC. Amino acids: CASSLTTYNEQFF.

This clone was recorded at least ten times. J is TRBJ2-1 and V is TRBV3-1; D unclear. The CDR3 totals 14 residues. The V gene's germline CDR1 is LGHDT and CDR2 YNNKEL (reference sequence). V was pared by 1 base and J by 6 bases, with 10 bases between. The CDR3 coding sequence is TGTGCCAGCAGCCAAGGCGGAATGATCAATGAGCAGTTCTTC. It yields the protein CASSQGGMINEQFF.

This clone was observed many times. The genes are TRBV20-1 and TRBJ2-1; 11 bases line up with TRBD2. V trimming: 6 bases; J trimming: 4 bases; junction bases outside the gene matches: 11. The CDR3 totals 16 residues. Germline assignment: CDR1 DFQATT and CDR2 SNEGSKA (reference sequence). The CDR3 sequence is CSADSETSGNYNEQFF. CDR3 DNA: TGCAGTGCCGACAGCGAGACTAGCGGGAATTACAATGAGCAGTTCTTC.

At least ten counts were recorded for this clone. The missing conserved phenylalanine or tryptophan at the end of this CDR3 makes a read error likely. The chain employs TRBV12-3 or TRBV12-4 and TRBJ1-1, with TRBD1 matching over 8 bases. This CDR3 has 13 amino acids. J was trimmed by 3 bases and V by 8 bases; bases with no gene match: 5. This chain's CDR3 is CASRDRLDTEAFL. The CDR3 DNA follows: TGTGCCAGCCGGGACAGGTTGGACACTGAAGCTTTCCTT.